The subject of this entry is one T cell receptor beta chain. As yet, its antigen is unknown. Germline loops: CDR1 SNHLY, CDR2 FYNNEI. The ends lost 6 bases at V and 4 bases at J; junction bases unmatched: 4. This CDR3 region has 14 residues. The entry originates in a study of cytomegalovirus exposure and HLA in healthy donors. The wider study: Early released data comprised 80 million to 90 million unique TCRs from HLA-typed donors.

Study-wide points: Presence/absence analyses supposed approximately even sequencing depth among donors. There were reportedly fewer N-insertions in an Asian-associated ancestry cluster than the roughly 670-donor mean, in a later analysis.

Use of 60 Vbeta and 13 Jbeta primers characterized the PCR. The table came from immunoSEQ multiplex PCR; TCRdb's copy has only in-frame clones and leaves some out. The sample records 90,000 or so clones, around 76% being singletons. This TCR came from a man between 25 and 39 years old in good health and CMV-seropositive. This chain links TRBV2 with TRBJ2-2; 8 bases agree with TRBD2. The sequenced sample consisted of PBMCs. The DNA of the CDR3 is TGTGCCAGCAGCCCACTAGCGGCCACCGGGGAGCTGTTTTTT. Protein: CASSPLAATGELFF.